The subject of this entry is one T cell receptor (beta chain). No antigen is known for it. The CDR3 runs to 15 residues. Germline CDR1 and CDR2: MNHEY and SVGAGI. V shed 7 bases and J 5 bases; nucleotides not matched to a gene: 6. The data stem from a study of T cell responses to AZD1222 COVID-19 vaccine. Sequencing used immunoSEQ multiplex PCR; TCRdb keeps in-frame clones, though not all of them. Here the sample spans about 150,000 clones, around 94% being singletons. Study-wide results and limits: Just a handful of people given AZD1222 tested seropositive at baseline. Vaccination with two AZD1222 doses was followed by a rise in Spike-specific TCR breadth and depth.

The sequenced sample was peripheral blood, obtained on day 0 of AZD1222 vaccination. The receptor comes from an adult in good health. The chain joins TRBV6-5 to TRBJ1-6, with 9 bases lining up with TRBD1. Here the CDR3 reads CASIPQGANNSPLHF. CDR3 bases: TGTGCCAGCATTCCACAGGGGGCAAATAATTCACCCCTCCACTTT.